Reported below is one T cell receptor beta chain. The antigen remains unidentified. This record belongs to a study of beta chain features in type 1 diabetes. Study-wide points: Among type 1 diabetes patients, VDJ junctions had fewer insertions and more deletions.

Sorted populations were all over 98% pure. The sequenced template was cDNA made from the entire isolated RNA. TCRdb's table, derived via immunoSEQ multiplex PCR, lists solely in-frame clones and lacks some. Of about 900,000 clones listed, 17% are singletons. V was pared by 5 bases and J by 0 bases, with 11 bases between. The V gene's germline CDR1 is SEHNR and CDR2 FQNEAQ (reference sequence). This CDR3 comprises 15 residues. The specimen was naive CD4+ T cells from blood. This rearrangement joins TRBV7-9 to TRBJ1-5; D gene ambiguous. The clonotype was recovered from a woman younger than 35 in good health. In DNA form, the CDR3 reads TGTGCCAGCAGCCTAGATATTGGTAGCAATCAGCCCCAGCATTTT. Its translation is CASSLDIGSNQPQHF.